This T cell receptor beta chain originates from a study of identical twins (dated by TCRdb to 2016 to 2017). Regarding the complete study: To test whether fetal clonotypes persist, this study deep-sequenced TCR alpha and beta repertoires from monozygotic twins, from unrelated adults of various ages, and from cord blood. To rule out contamination, replicate twin experiments were performed at different times with different library preparation protocols. Overall results and qualifications from the work: In monozygotic twins, out-of-frame TCR alpha sharing was systematically underestimated by recombination models, although the models agreed with sharing between unrelated individuals. Fewer insertions were carried by abundant cord blood beta clonotypes; a weaker similar trend was observed in young adult naive repertoires, while no such trend was observed in memory repertoires. Conclusions relied on cross-sectional statistical analysis, since the same donors could not be followed over many years. The excess sharing between twins in beta out-of-frame sequences was weaker because fewer shared sequences reduced the signal-to-noise ratio. Compared with coincidental sharing between unrelated individuals, an excess of low generation-probability sequences was observed among out-of-frame TCR alpha sequences shared between twins. Invariant T cells such as MAIT and iNKT could partly confound zero-insertion analyses, though diverse VJ usage argued against this for most clonotypes.

The germline V gene yields MNHNS for CDR1 and SASEGT for CDR2. Here V drops 5 bases and J drops 4 bases, and the junction holds 6 bases not matched to any gene. Inclusive of the bounding cysteine and phenylalanine, the CDR3 is 14 residues long. This entry keeps only the CDR3 DNA: 42 bases, framed from base 1. Receptor libraries were prepared by 5' RACE. This sample was sequenced with an Illumina HiSeq 2000. A universal primer binding site was introduced by template switching, and a unique molecular identifier was present in the final cDNA, enabling accurate counting of TCR cDNA molecules. Specific primers in the conserved constant-segment region were used to synthesize first-strand cDNA for the TCR alpha and beta chains. To control for contamination, every cDNA library was double barcoded, receiving both a SMART-Mk sample barcode and Illumina barcodes. TruSeq adapter sequences and Illumina sample barcodes were added in two successive PCR steps. Sequencing of the TCR alpha and beta cDNA libraries was done on the Illumina HiSeq platform using custom primers. The published analysis was carried out like this. MiGEC processed the raw reads to extract unique molecular identifiers, while MiXCR was used to determine the CDR3 positions. Recombination models were inferred per individual with the repgenHMM and IGoR tools using an EM algorithm. Shared clonotypes were analyzed with the tcR package in R, and sharing was normalized by the product of cloneset sizes. To study raw recombination without the effects of thymic and clonal selection, out-of-frame nonproductive sequences were analyzed. TCRdb trimmed the raw reads at Q25, called clones with MiXCR and kept productive beta chains. Rows are unified per CDR3 protein, each entry keeping the most common DNA and genes. The V and J calls here are based on TCRdb, not the publication. Here the sample has about 920,000 distinct CDR3 sequences; about 12% occur a single time. Around 1.6% of the sample rests with the top ten.

Only healthy Caucasian donors were included. Three pairs of female monozygotic twins, all aged about 18 to 30 years, were included in the twin cohort. RNA for TCR libraries was isolated from peripheral blood mononuclear cells. Note on this clonotype: What antigen it recognizes has not been identified. The record has no base qualities; no much larger clone is one base away.

In addition, the sample was reused for a study of yellow fever vaccine responses in identical twins. From that second study: The authors reported that the T cell response to vaccination in identical twins appeared partly convergent and partly personalized. In the study, vaccine-responding T cell clones were precisely tracked in identical twins.

The sequenced sample was PBMCs. The V and J segments used are TRBV6-1 and TRBJ1-2; 8 central nucleotides agree with TRBD1. The TCR comes from a woman between 18 and 29 years old in good health. The DNA reads TGTGCCAGCAGTCCAGACAGGGGATTCTATGGCTACACCTTC. It encodes CASSPDRGFYGYTF.